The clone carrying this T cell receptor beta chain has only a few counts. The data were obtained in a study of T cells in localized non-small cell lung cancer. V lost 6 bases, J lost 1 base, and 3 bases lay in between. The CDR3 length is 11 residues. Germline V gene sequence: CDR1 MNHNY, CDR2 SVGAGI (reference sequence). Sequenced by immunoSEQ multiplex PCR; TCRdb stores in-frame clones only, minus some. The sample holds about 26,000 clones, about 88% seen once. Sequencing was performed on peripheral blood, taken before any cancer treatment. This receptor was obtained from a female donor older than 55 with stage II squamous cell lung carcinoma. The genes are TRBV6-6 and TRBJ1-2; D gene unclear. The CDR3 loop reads CASRVNYGYTF. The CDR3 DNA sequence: TGTGCCAGCAGAGTTAACTATGGCTACACCTTC.